This TCR beta chain stems from a study of blood T cells in healthy people across ages. Primed by a sample-barcoded 5' primer and a J-beta primer mix, a second PCR proceeded for about 6 to 11 cycles. TCRdb passed the 5' RACE reads through MiXCR, listing each CDR3 protein once. The sample records roughly 1,800,000 distinct CDR3 sequences, just under 50% being singletons. This CDR3 is 14 amino acids long. Germline CDR1 and CDR2: SGHTA and FQGNSA. The trim removed 7 bases at V and 7 bases at J, leaving 6 bases unmatched. This chain connects TRBV7-2 to TRBJ2-1; TRBD1 aligns across 11 bases. The origin of this receptor is a woman aged 40-49 years in good health. Sequenced: blood. The CDR3 coding sequence is TGTGCCAGCAACCAGGGGACAGGGGGGAATGAGCAGTTCTTC. Its protein is CASNQGTGGNEQFF.